This TCR beta chain was retrieved from a study of blood T cell repertoires in COVID-19. Only in-frame clones appear in the TCRdb table, and some are missing; sequencing was by immunoSEQ multiplex PCR. The sample contains fewer than 120,000 clones, about 85% of which appear only once. The TCR originated in a human donor in a cohort sampled during active COVID-19. The sequencing input was peripheral blood.

In DNA, the CDR3 is TGTGCCAGCAGCTTAACGGCGGGACTTTCGAACACCGGGGAGCTGTTTTTT. Protein sequence: CASSLTAGLSNTGELFF. This chain links TRBV7-3 with TRBJ2-2, with a weak D call TRBD2 (6 bases). Germline CDR1 SGHTA, CDR2 FQGTGA. The CDR3 has 17 amino acids. V gave up 0 bases and J gave up 0 bases, with 11 bases separating them.